This T cell receptor (beta chain) is from a study of early T cells in non-severe SARS-CoV-2 infection. The CDR3 length is 14 residues. V dropped 1 base and J dropped 8 bases, with 14 bases sitting between them. Germline CDR1 DFQATT, CDR2 SNEGSKA (reference sequence). Researchers attached unique molecular identifiers to individual cDNA molecules. Using its own MiXCR run on the 5' RACE reads, TCRdb lists one record per CDR3 protein. The table includes 80,000 or so distinct CDR3 sequences, approximately 12% detected once. The chain couples TRBV20-1 to TRBJ1-4, with D unresolved. This receptor was taken from an adult who was a healthcare worker with PCR-confirmed SARS-CoV-2 infection or an uninfected control (not recorded which). Sequencing was performed on whole blood. The CDR3 sequence: CSARATSGPEKLFF. Written as DNA, the CDR3 is TGCAGTGCTAGAGCTACCTCGGGCCCCGAAAAACTGTTTTTT.